This T cell receptor (beta chain) was sequenced in a study of cytomegalovirus exposure and HLA in healthy donors. About the study: Later analysis reported that the roughly 120 validation repertoires shared the platform of the roughly 670 first-cohort repertoires. Study-wide findings and caveats: Reports indicated that the classifier achieved high specificity and sensitivity in diagnosing cytomegalovirus status.

Trimming shortened V by 4 bases and J by 9 bases, and 11 bases separated the two germline ends. The V gene's germline CDR1 is SGDLS and CDR2 YYNGEE. The CDR3 is 12 residues long. Concerning this clone itself: Its antigen is undetermined.

Sequencing was performed with immunoSEQ multiplex PCR; in TCRdb, only in-frame clones are kept and a portion is missing. The profile covers more than 120,000 clones, with more than 75% appearing a single time and around 10% taken by the ten largest. Sequenced sample: PBMCs. The chain combines TRBV9 with TRBJ2-1; no firm D call. This clonotype originated in a young man in good health and CMV-seropositive. The CDR3 nucleotides read TGTGCCAGCAGCCAGACTGCCTCTGAGCAGTTCTTC. Translated, it gives CASSQTASEQFF.